This T cell receptor beta chain stems from a study of cytomegalovirus exposure and HLA in healthy donors. Primers: 60 Vbeta forward and 13 Jbeta reverse. Profiling relied on immunoSEQ multiplex PCR, and the TCRdb table lists in-frame clones only, not all of them. This sample has about 200,000 clones, with over 60% found just once. With V trimmed by 7 bases and J by 7 bases, 17 bases remained unmatched. This CDR3 comprises 16 residues. CDR1 is SEHNR, CDR2 FQNEAQ, per germline (reference sequence). Sequencing was done on a sample of PBMCs. The V and J genes are TRBV7-9 and TRBJ2-5, with TRBD2 identical over 8 bases. The sequence was collected from a woman in her thirties or forties in good health and CMV-seronegative. CDR3 protein: CASNPAGGESVGTQYF. The CDR3 region has the DNA TGTGCCAGCAACCCCGCGGGGGGCGAGAGTGTCGGGACCCAGTACTTC.